The 29 T cell receptor beta chains in this list originate from one sample, sequenced in a study of cytotoxic CD8 clonotypes in ibrutinib-treated CLL. Assay: immunoSEQ multiplex PCR; the TCRdb copy retains only in-frame clones and omits some. Of about 130,000 clones listed, around 84% are singletons. The material was PBMCs, obtained after 24 months of ibrutinib treatment. The origin of the receptors is a human donor with chronic lymphocytic leukemia.

The rearrangement links TRBV9 to TRBJ1-2; TRBD1 matches at 10 bases. CDR3 length equals 17 residues. Looked up from germline, CDR1 is SGDLS and CDR2 is YYNGEE. J gave up 5 bases and V 0 bases, and 10 bases lay outside the gene matches. The DNA of the CDR3 is TGTGCCAGCAGCGTAGACCCGACAGGGGGCGTGTTGTATGGCTACACCTTC. Translation: CASSVDPTGGVLYGYTF.

This chain uses TRBV7-2 with TRBJ2-3; D uncertain. V lost 2 bases and J lost 0, with 9 bases in between. Per the germline V gene, CDR1 is SGHTA and CDR2 is FQGNSA. The CDR3 contains 15 residues. The CDR3 region is CASSLSAASTDTQYF. CDR3 coding DNA: TGTGCCAGCAGCTTATCCGCCGCCAGCACAGATACGCAGTATTTT.

This clone was seen more than once but under ten times. This chain connects TRBV5-1 to TRBJ2-5; TRBD2 matches 7 bases. The trim removed 4 bases at V and 5 bases at J, leaving 5 bases unmatched. The CDR3 has 13 amino acids. CDR1 is SGHRS, CDR2 YFSETQ, per germline. This chain's CDR3 is CASSRREVETQYF. The CDR3 DNA is TGCGCCAGCAGCCGACGGGAGGTGGAGACCCAGTACTTC.

The chain joins TRBV5-1 to TRBJ2-5; 12 nucleotides agree with TRBD1. Germline CDR1 is SGHRS and CDR2 is YFSETQ. V lost 3 bases, J lost 2 bases, and 8 bases stayed unmatched. The CDR3 is made up of 17 amino acids. In DNA form, the CDR3 reads TGCGCCAGCAGCTCGGGACAGGGGGCCTTAGTTCAAGAGACCCAGTACTTC. Residues: CASSSGQGALVQETQYF.

This clone has a handful of counts. This sequence joins TRBV11-2 and TRBJ2-3, with 12 bases lining up with TRBD2. CDR3 length equals 16 residues. Germline CDR1 and CDR2: SGHAT and FQNNGV. V trimming: 6 bases; J trimming: 0 bases; junction bases outside the gene matches: 4. CDR3 DNA: TGTGCCAGCAGTCTAACTAGCGGGAGGAGCACAGATACGCAGTATTTT. It is translated as CASSLTSGRSTDTQYF. Using reference TRBV11-2 and TRBJ2-3 for the parts outside the CDR3, the full variable domain is EAGVAQSPRYKIIEKRQSVAFWCNPISGHATLYWYQQILGQGPKLLIQFQNNGVVDDSQLPKDRFSAERLKGVDSTLKIQPAKLEDSAVYLCASSLTSGRSTDTQYFGPGTRLTVL.

The rearrangement joins TRBV19 to TRBJ1-4; the D gene is possibly TRBD1 (5 bases). The CDR3 loop spans 14 amino acids. CDR1 is LNHDA, CDR2 SQIVND, per germline (reference sequence). The V end lost 6 bases, the J end lost 0 bases, and 8 bases lay between the germline ends. CDR3 region: CASRTVATNEKLFF. CDR3 DNA sequence: TGTGCCAGTAGGACAGTTGCAACTAATGAAAAACTGTTTTTT.

The chain is built from TRBV7-2 and TRBJ2-1; no clear D gene. V lost 1 base and J lost 5, with 9 bases in between. This CDR3 is built from 14 residues. Germline loops: CDR1 SGHTA, CDR2 FQGNSA. The CDR3 spells CASSLVIGNNEQFF. The CDR3 DNA sequence: TGTGCCAGCAGCTTAGTTATAGGAAACAATGAGCAGTTCTTC.

The rearrangement links TRBV6-6 to TRBJ2-3, with D hard to call. The CDR3 has 12 amino acids. V lost 5 bases and J lost 5, with 8 bases in between. Germline V lookup: CDR1 MNHNY, CDR2 SVGAGI (reference sequence). The CDR3 loop reads CASSLQGDTQYF. The CDR3 DNA sequence: TGTGCCAGCAGTCTCCAAGGAGATACGCAGTATTTT.

In this sample, this clone turned up once. J is TRBJ1-5 and V is TRBV6-6; a weak D match, TRBD1 (5 bases). The germline gives CDR1 MNHNY, CDR2 SVGAGI (reference sequence). The length of the CDR3 is 13 residues. Trimming took 4 bases from V and 6 from J, leaving 10 bases between them. The CDR3 protein is CASSLAGRQPQHF. In nucleotides, the CDR3 is TGTGCCAGCAGTTTGGCAGGGCGTCAGCCCCAGCATTTT.

V usage is TRBV14 and J usage is TRBJ2-7; possible D gene TRBD1, 5 bases. The ends were cut back, 3 bases at V and 3 bases at J, with 6 bases in the middle. CDR1 is SGHDN, CDR2 FVKESK, per germline. This CDR3 has 12 amino acids. CDR3 DNA: TGTGCCAGCAGCCACCAGGGCTACGAGCAGTACTTC. It codes for CASSHQGYEQYF.

The rearrangement links TRBV9 to TRBJ2-6; D not certain. Trimming took 2 bases from V and 1 from J, leaving 13 bases between them. CDR1 is SGDLS, CDR2 YYNGEE, per germline. The CDR3 has 17 amino acids. CDR3: CASSVSPNPSGANVLTF. The CDR3 coding sequence is TGTGCCAGCAGCGTGAGCCCCAACCCATCTGGGGCCAACGTCCTGACTTTC.

This clone occurred once. V is TRBV5-1 and J is TRBJ1-1, with D uncertain. Germline assignment: CDR1 SGHRS and CDR2 YFSETQ. Trimming removed 0 bases at V and 5 bases at J, with 11 bases between. This CDR3 contains 14 residues. The CDR3 nucleotides read TGCGCCAGCAGCTTGGTGAGTGCCGAAACTGAAGCTTTCTTT. Translation: CASSLVSAETEAFF.

This chain uses TRBV5-1 with TRBJ2-2; 9 nucleotides line up with TRBD1. This CDR3 contains 17 residues. Germline-derived CDR1 and CDR2 are SGHRS and YFSETQ. Trimming removed 4 bases from V and 3 bases from J; junction bases left unmatched: 10. CDR3: CASSPTGTGKDTGELFF. CDR3 nucleotides: TGCGCCAGCAGCCCCACCGGGACAGGGAAGGACACCGGGGAGCTGTTTTTT.

This sequence joins TRBV7-2 and TRBJ1-2; no reliable D call. This CDR3 contains 13 residues. V was shortened by 2 bases and J by 0 bases, with 4 bases between the two germline ends. Germline assignment: CDR1 SGHTA and CDR2 FQGNSA. CDR3 region: CASSLKANYGYTF. CDR3 DNA sequence: TGTGCCAGCAGCTTAAAAGCTAACTATGGCTACACCTTC.

This rearrangement joins TRBV4-1 to TRBJ2-5; 7 bases fit TRBD1. V was pared by 2 bases and J by 0 bases, with 3 bases of the junction left unmatched. CDR3 length: 15 amino acids. CDR1 is MGHRA, CDR2 YSYEKL, per germline. DNA for the CDR3: TGCGCCAGCAGCCAACTACAGGGGTACCAAGAGACCCAGTACTTC. Residues: CASSQLQGYQETQYF.

The chain recombines TRBV27 with TRBJ1-2; maybe TRBD1 (6 bases). The CDR3 runs to 15 residues. V was pared by 5 bases and J by 12 bases, with 25 bases between. CDR1 is MNHEY, CDR2 SMNVEV, per germline (reference sequence). As DNA, the CDR3 is TGTGCCAGCAGTCCCCAAAGAGAGGGGGAGAGCTTTGACACCTTC. It specifies CASSPQREGESFDTF.

This clone was recorded once. The J gene is TRBJ2-3, the V gene TRBV5-1, with TRBD2 matching 10 bases. V was pared by 2 bases and J by 0 bases, with 3 bases of the junction left unmatched. CDR3 size: 16 residues. Germline V gene lookup returns CDR1 SGHRS and CDR2 YFSETQ. The DNA for the CDR3 is TGCGCCAGCAGCTTTAGCGGGGGGTCTAGCACAGATACGCAGTATTTT. It translates to CASSFSGGSSTDTQYF.

The chain recombines TRBV29-1 with TRBJ1-5; D may be TRBD1 (6 bases). Germline V CDR1 and CDR2: SQVTM, ANQGSEA. CDR3 size: 13 residues. Between the trimmed V and J ends, which lost 4 bases and 4 bases, there was a span of 11 bases. The CDR3, as DNA: TGCAGCGTTGGGACAGCCGTAAATCAGCCCCAGCATTTT. Its translation is CSVGTAVNQPQHF. Complete variable domain (other parts from reference TRBV29-1 and TRBJ1-5): SAVISQKPSRDICQRGTSLTIQCQVDSQVTMMFWYRQQPGQSLTLIATANQGSEATYESGFVIDKFPISRPNLTFSTLTVSNMSPEDSSIYLCSVGTAVNQPQHFGDGTRLSIL.

This clone was counted between two and nine times. The rearrangement uses TRBV9 and TRBJ1-1; TRBD1 might be the D (5 bases). Looked up from germline, CDR1 is SGDLS and CDR2 is YYNGEE. The CDR3 is made up of 15 amino acids. The V end lost 0 bases, the J end lost 1 base, and 10 bases lay between the germline ends. The CDR3 DNA follows: TGTGCCAGCAGCGTAGGGGTGGGACGGAACACTGAAGCTTTCTTT. This codes for CASSVGVGRNTEAFF.

V and J are TRBV10-3 and TRBJ1-1, with D unclear. Germline V lookup: CDR1 ENHRY, CDR2 SYGVKD. Trimming cost V 1 base and J 1 base, with 7 bases left between them. The CDR3 contains 14 residues. CDR3 nucleotide sequence: TGTGCCATCAGTGAGTTGGGATCGAACACTGAAGCTTTCTTT. Protein product: CAISELGSNTEAFF.

This sequence joins TRBV11-2 and TRBJ2-7; 7 bases fit TRBD2. Unmatched junction bases numbered 3, after V lost 1 base and J lost 6 bases. Germline V gene data show CDR1 as SGHAT and CDR2 as FQNNGV. The length of the CDR3 is 13 residues. The CDR3 here is CASSLGEGLEQYF. The CDR3 DNA is TGTGCCAGCAGCTTAGGGGAGGGGCTCGAGCAGTACTTC.

CDR3 sequence: CASSIPIGQPQHF. The CDR3, as DNA: TGTGCCAGTAGTATACCCATAGGGCAGCCCCAGCATTTT. The V gene is TRBV19, the J gene TRBJ1-5; D gene uncertain. CDR3 size: 13 residues. From germline, CDR1 is LNHDA and CDR2 SQIVND (reference sequence). V lost 2 bases to trimming and J lost 7 bases, with 9 bases between them.

The genes are TRBV4-3 and TRBJ2-2; 7 bases match TRBD2. V lost 2 bases to trimming and J lost 4 bases; unmatched junction nucleotides: 7. The CDR3 sequence is 16 residues long. Germline V gene data show CDR1 as LGHNA and CDR2 as YSLEER. CDR3 region: CASSQKGGGRTGELFF. The CDR3, as DNA: TGCGCCAGCAGCCAAAAAGGCGGGGGACGCACCGGGGAGCTGTTTTTT.

The CDR3 DNA reads as TGTGCCACCAGCAGAGATCTCATCCAGGGATTTAACTCTGAAGCTTTCTTT. Encoded protein: CATSRDLIQGFNSEAFF. The chain combines TRBV15 with TRBJ1-1; a weak D match, TRBD1 (5 bases). The CDR3 is 17 residues long. V gave up 0 bases and J gave up 6 bases, with 20 bases separating them. Per the germline V gene, CDR1 is LNHNV and CDR2 is YYDKDF (reference sequence).

This chain uses TRBV6-1 with TRBJ1-2; TRBD1 is a possible D gene (5 bases). V was pared by 7 bases and J by 6 bases, with 12 bases between. The CDR3 is made up of 12 amino acids. The germline CDR1 and CDR2 sequences are MNHNS and SASEGT. CDR3 sequence: CASTYMGDGYTF. The CDR3 nucleotides are TGTGCCAGCACCTATATGGGGGATGGCTACACCTTC.

The chain links TRBV6-1 to TRBJ1-5; D may be TRBD1 (5 bases). There are 16 residues in the CDR3. The V end was cut by 1 base, the J end by 2 bases, with 12 bases between. Looked up from germline, CDR1 is MNHNS and CDR2 is SASEGT. CDR3 DNA: TGTGCCAGCAGTGAAGTATTCGGGGGAGGCAATCAGCCCCAGCATTTT. Amino acids: CASSEVFGGGNQPQHF.

The chain carries TRBV6-6 and TRBJ2-7, with D possibly being TRBD1 (6 bases). The CDR3 runs to 13 residues. CDR1 MNHNY and CDR2 SVGAGI come from the germline V gene (reference sequence). With 2 bases removed from V and 4 bases from J, the gap between germline ends came to 9 bases. The CDR3 DNA reads as TGTGCCAGCAGTTACGAGGACAGATACGAGCAGTACTTC. This gives the protein CASSYEDRYEQYF.

The J gene is TRBJ1-6, the V gene TRBV7-2; TRBD1 might be the D (5 bases). Looked up from germline, CDR1 is SGHTA and CDR2 is FQGNSA. The CDR3 loop spans 17 amino acids. With 4 bases removed from V and 6 bases from J, the gap between germline ends came to 19 bases. CDR3 sequence reads: CASSSGGWGRGNSPLHF. CDR3 in DNA: TGTGCCAGCAGCTCGGGGGGTTGGGGCCGAGGTAATTCACCCCTCCACTTT.

The chain links TRBV2 to TRBJ2-4, with unresolved D. The length of the CDR3 is 14 residues. Germline CDR1 is SNHLY and CDR2 is FYNNEI. The V and J ends lost 5 bases and 6 bases respectively, with 14 bases between them. The CDR3 DNA follows: TGTGCCAGCAGTCGTCCGGACGTGTCAAACATTCAGTACTTC. This gives the protein CASSRPDVSNIQYF.